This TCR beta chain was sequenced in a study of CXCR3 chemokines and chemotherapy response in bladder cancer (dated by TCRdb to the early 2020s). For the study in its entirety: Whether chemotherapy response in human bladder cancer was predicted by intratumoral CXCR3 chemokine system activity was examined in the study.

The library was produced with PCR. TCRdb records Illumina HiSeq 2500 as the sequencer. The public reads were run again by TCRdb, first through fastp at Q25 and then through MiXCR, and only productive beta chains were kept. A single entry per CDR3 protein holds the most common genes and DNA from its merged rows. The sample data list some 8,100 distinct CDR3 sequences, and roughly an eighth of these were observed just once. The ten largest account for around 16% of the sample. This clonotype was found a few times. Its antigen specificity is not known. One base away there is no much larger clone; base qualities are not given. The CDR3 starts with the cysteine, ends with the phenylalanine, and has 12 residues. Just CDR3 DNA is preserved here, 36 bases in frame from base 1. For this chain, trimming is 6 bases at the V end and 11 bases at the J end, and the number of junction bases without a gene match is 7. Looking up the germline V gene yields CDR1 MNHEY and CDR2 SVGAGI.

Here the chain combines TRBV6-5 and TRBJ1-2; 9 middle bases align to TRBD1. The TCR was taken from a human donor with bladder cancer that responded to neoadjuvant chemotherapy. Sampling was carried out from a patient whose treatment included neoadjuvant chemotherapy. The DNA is TGTGCCAGCAGCCCGGGACAGGGAAGGTACACCTTC. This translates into CASSPGQGRYTF.